This T cell receptor (beta chain) was sequenced for a study of shared clonotypes between healthy human individuals. The table came from immunoSEQ multiplex PCR; TCRdb's copy has only in-frame clones and leaves some out. The table records about 2.1 million clones, just under 95% of them present only once. CD45RO-negative, CCR7-positively selected cells formed the naive CD8 fraction, excluding terminally differentiated effector memory CD45RA+ cells. Germline CDR1 and CDR2: MNHEY and SMNVEV (reference sequence). CDR3 size: 18 residues. The germline V and J ends were trimmed by 0 bases and 2 bases, with 19 bases remaining between them.

Sequencing input: naive CD8+ T cells from PBMCs. This clonotype originated in a man aged 18 to 29 in good health. Some clones in this sample may be carry-over from other donors' samples. The genes are TRBV27 and TRBJ1-2; D may be TRBD1 (6 bases). DNA for the CDR3: TGTGCCAGCAGTTTATCTGGCAGCTCGGGGGCCTCGAACTATGGCTACACCTTC. Encoded protein: CASSLSGSSGASNYGYTF.